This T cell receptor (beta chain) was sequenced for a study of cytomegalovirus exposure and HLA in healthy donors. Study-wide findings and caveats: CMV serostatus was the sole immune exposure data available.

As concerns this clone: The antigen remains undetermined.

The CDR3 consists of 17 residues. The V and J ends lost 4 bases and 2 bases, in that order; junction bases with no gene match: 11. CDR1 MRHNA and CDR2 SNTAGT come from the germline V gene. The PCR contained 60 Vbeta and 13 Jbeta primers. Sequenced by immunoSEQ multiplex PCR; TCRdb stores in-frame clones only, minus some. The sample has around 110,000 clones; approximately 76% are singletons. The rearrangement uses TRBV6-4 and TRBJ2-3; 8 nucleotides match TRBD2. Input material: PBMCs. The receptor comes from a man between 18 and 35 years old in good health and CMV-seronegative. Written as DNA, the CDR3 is TGTGCCAGCAGTGCCGTGGGGCGGGGGGCCTACACAGATACGCAGTATTTT. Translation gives CASSAVGRGAYTDTQYF.